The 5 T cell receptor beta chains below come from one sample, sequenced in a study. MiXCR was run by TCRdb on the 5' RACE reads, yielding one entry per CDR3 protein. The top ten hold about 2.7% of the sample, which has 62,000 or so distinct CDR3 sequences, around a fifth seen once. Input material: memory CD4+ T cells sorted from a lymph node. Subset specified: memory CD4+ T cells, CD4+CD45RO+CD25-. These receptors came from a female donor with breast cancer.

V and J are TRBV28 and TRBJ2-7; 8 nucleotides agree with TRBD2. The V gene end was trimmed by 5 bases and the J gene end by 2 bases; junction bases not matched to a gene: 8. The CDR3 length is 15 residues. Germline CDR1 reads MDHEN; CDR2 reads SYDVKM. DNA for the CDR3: TGTGCCAGCAGTCCCAGCGGGAGAGGGGCCTACGAGCAGTACTTC. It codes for CASSPSGRGAYEQYF.

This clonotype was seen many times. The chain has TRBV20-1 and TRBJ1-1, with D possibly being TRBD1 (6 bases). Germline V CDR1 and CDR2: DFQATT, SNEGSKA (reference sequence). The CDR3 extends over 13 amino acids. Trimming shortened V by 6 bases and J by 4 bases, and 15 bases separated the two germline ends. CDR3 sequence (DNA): TGCAGTGCCACGACAGGTTGGGGCACTGAAGCTTTCTTT. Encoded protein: CSATTGWGTEAFF.

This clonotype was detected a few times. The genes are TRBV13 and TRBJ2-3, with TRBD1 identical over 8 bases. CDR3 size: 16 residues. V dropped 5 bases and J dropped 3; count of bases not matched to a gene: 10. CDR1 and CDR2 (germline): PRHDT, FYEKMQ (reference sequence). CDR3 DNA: TGTGCCAGCAGCGCGGGCGGACAGGGAAAGACAGATACGCAGTATTTT. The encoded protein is CASSAGGQGKTDTQYF.

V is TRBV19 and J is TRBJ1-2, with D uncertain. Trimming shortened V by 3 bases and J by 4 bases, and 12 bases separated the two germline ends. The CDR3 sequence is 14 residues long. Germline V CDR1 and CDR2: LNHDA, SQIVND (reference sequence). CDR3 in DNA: TGTGCCAGTAGTATTCAAGGTCAGATCTATGGCTACACCTTC. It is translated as CASSIQGQIYGYTF.

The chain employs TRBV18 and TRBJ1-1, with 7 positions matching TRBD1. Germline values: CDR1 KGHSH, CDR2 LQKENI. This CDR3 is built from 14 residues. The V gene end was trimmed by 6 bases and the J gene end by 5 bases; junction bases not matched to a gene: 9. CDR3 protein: CASSRGGQETEAFF. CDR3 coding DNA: TGTGCCAGCTCCCGGGGAGGACAGGAGACTGAAGCTTTCTTT.